Listed below are T cell receptor beta chains from one sample, sequenced in a study of T-cell memory formation after mild COVID-19. TCRdb passed the 5' RACE reads through MiXCR, listing each CDR3 protein once. Of around 250,000 distinct CDR3 sequences listed, 15% are singletons. The sample was PBMCs or a T cell subset sorted from them (not recorded which). These TCRs come from an adult woman who had mild COVID-19 (a few samples of this study predate the infection). Cell type and time point are not known. Each CDR3 is given with its conserved first and last residue. Each record gives: V gene, clone size, D gene, J gene, CDR3 protein, CDR3 DNA. A D gene is named only where the DNA matches it firmly. Expanded clones are given a class, and other clones once, few, many or no size at all.

TRBV6-2/TRBV6-3	.	TRBD2	TRBJ2-1	CASSGLAGIKHNEQFF	TGTGCCAGCAGTGGACTAGCGGGAATTAAGCACAATGAGCAGTTCTTC
TRBV29-1	.	TRBD1	TRBJ1-2	CSVQDRGMGGYTF	TGCAGCGTTCAGGACAGGGGAATGGGCGGCTACACCTTC
TRBV12-3/TRBV12-4	many	TRBD1	TRBJ2-5	CASSLSDRRETQYF	TGTGCCAGCAGTCTCTCGGACAGGAGGGAGACCCAGTACTTC
TRBV6-5	few	.	TRBJ1-6	CASSYSKSSYNSPLHF	TGTGCCAGCAGTTACTCAAAGAGCTCCTATAATTCACCCCTCCACTTT
TRBV24-1	few	TRBD1	TRBJ1-1	CATSDSGTGRTEAFF	TGTGCCACCAGTGATTCCGGGACAGGGAGGACTGAAGCTTTCTTT
TRBV4-3	few	TRBD1	TRBJ1-2	CASSPGQDVYGYTF	TGCGCCAGCAGCCCAGGACAGGATGTCTATGGCTACACCTTC
TRBV4-3	.	.	TRBJ1-4	CASSQAELPTNEKLFF	TGCGCCAGCAGCCAAGCTGAACTGCCAACTAATGAAAAACTGTTTTTT
TRBV7-9	.	TRBD2	TRBJ2-7	CASSPRLALSYEQYF	TGTGCCAGCAGCCCGCGACTAGCGCTCTCCTACGAGCAGTACTTC
TRBV10-3	few	TRBD1	TRBJ2-3	CAISEAGGKDTQYF	TGTGCCATCAGTGAGGCAGGGGGTAAAGATACGCAGTATTTT
TRBV20-1	.	TRBD2	TRBJ2-3	CSARDPLAGSTDTQYF	TGCAGTGCTAGAGATCCGCTAGCGGGAAGCACAGATACGCAGTATTTT